This TCR beta chain is drawn from a study of regulatory T cells in long-lasting Graves disease. Findings of the study overall: TRBV28, TRBJ1-2 and TRBJ2-5 were segments that persistent disease favored. It was peripheral blood alone, not thyroid tissue, that was studied.

Ten or more counts support this clonotype. The antigen is undetermined. The time point is: newly diagnosed GD, antithyroid drugs for less than 3 months. From PBMCs, RNA was extracted and then used to make the TCR library. Patients were from an endocrinology department in Xi'an, China. Both iRepertoire HTBI primers and Arm-PCR of CDR3 regions were used to build the TCR beta libraries. TCRdb fed the multiplex PCR reads into MiXCR, producing one record per CDR3 protein. The sample lists 350,000 to 400,000 distinct CDR3 sequences, roughly 16% occurring once. The CDR3 totals 14 residues. Germline V gene lookup returns CDR1 MDHEN and CDR2 SYDVKM. V trimming: 5 bases; J trimming: 5 bases; junction bases outside the gene matches: 7.

The starting material was peripheral blood mononuclear cells (PBMCs), obtained at new diagnosis, from a patient treated with antithyroid drugs. J is TRBJ2-5 and V is TRBV28; TRBD2 aligns across 8 bases. The source is a female donor with Graves disease. Written as DNA, the CDR3 is TGTGCCAGCAGTCCCAAGACGGGGGGGGAGACCCAGTACTTC. Translation gives CASSPKTGGETQYF.